A selection of T cell receptor beta chains follows, all from one sample in a study of CD8 T cells in Susac syndrome. TCRdb re-analysed the immunoSEQ multiplex PCR reads in MiXCR, keeping a single row per CDR3 protein. This table holds tens of thousands of distinct CDR3 sequences, approximately 94% found once. Sequences were obtained from CD8+ T cells from PBMCs. These receptor sequences come from a human donor with Susac syndrome. CDR3s include the opening cysteine and the closing phenylalanine or tryptophan. Fields, in order: J gene, D gene, clone size, V gene, CDR3 DNA, CDR3 protein. D genes are given only for firm matches. Size is stated for part of the rows, as once, few or many counts, or as a class when the clone is expanded.

TRBJ2-5	-	-	TRBV29-1	TGCAGCGTTGTCAGGGGGACCCAGTACTTC	CSVVRGTQYF
TRBJ1-5	-	-	TRBV7-8	TGTGCCAGCAGCTTAGTGTCAGACGATTATCGCAATCAGCCCCAGCATTTT	CASSLVSDDYRNQPQHF
TRBJ1-2	-	-	TRBV14	TGTGCCAGCAGCCTGGGATTCTCGACCTATGGCTACACCTTC	CASSLGFSTYGYTF
TRBJ1-5	-	-	TRBV9	TGTGCCAGCAGCCCTTCCCAAGGAAGCAATCAGCCCCAGCATTTT	CASSPSQGSNQPQHF
TRBJ2-1	-	-	TRBV4-1	TGCGCCAGCAGCGCCGGAGCGGAGCAGTTCTTC	CASSAGAEQFF
TRBJ2-7	TRBD1	-	TRBV13	TGTGCCAGCAGCTTAGCAGTGACAGGGTACGAGCAGTACTTC	CASSLAVTGYEQYF
TRBJ1-2	-	-	TRBV20-1	TGCAGTGCTAGAGTGGAAGGCTACACCTTC	CSARVEGYTF
TRBJ1-2	-	-	TRBV29-1	TGCAGCGTTCGGCAGGGGCCGGTAAACTATGGCTACACCTTC	CSVRQGPVNYGYTF
TRBJ2-7	-	-	TRBV5-4	TGTGCCAGCAACCCGAGGGGACCTTCAAACTACGAGCAGTACTTC	CASNPRGPSNYEQYF
TRBJ2-1	-	-	TRBV9	TGTGCCAGCAGCGACCGGGAAGGCTCCTACAATGAGCAGTTCTTC	CASSDREGSYNEQFF
TRBJ2-2	-	-	TRBV20-1	TGCAGTGCTAGTCGCCGGACTCCTAGGGGCGGGGAGCTGTTTTTT	CSASRRTPRGGELFF
TRBJ1-6	TRBD1	-	TRBV27	TGTGCCAGCAGTTCGGGACAGCAAAATTCACCCCTCCACTTT	CASSSGQQNSPLHF
TRBJ1-5	-	-	TRBV19	TGTGCCAGTAGTAAAGGAAAACAGCCCCAGCATTTT	CASSKGKQPQHF
TRBJ1-1	-	-	TRBV5-1	TGCGCCAGCAGCTTGTACCGGAACACTGAAGCTTTCTTT	CASSLYRNTEAFF
TRBJ1-1	-	-	TRBV6-2/TRBV6-3	TGTGCCAGCAGCCGACCGCCCTTCAGGGACAACACTGAAGCTTTCTTT	CASSRPPFRDNTEAFF
TRBJ2-6	TRBD2	once	TRBV14	TGTGCCAGCAGCCCCGAGCGGGGGGGCAACGGGGCCAACGTCCTGACTTTC	CASSPERGGNGANVLTF
TRBJ2-1	-	-	TRBV21-1	TGTGCCAGCAGCAAAAAGGTTGCAGGGAACAATGAGCAGTTCTTC	CASSKKVAGNNEQFF
TRBJ1-1	-	few	TRBV5-4	TGTGCCAGCAGCTCGGGGGGGTGGGGAGCTTTCTTT	CASSSGGWGAFF